A selection of T cell receptor beta chains follows, all from one sample in a study of graft-versus-host responses after intestinal transplantation. These TCRs' antigens remain unknown. Produced via immunoSEQ multiplex PCR; TCRdb's table is partial and in-frame only. This sample yields approximately 85,000 clones, of which approximately 90% are seen a single time; 7.6% belongs to the top ten. This material consisted of unstimulated CD8+ T cells sorted from spleen or lymph node cells, taken before transplant. All receptors come from a human donor who was the organ donor for an intestinal transplant. Each CDR3 is given without its conserved first and last residue. The order of the fields is D gene, V gene, J gene, CDR3 protein. D genes are given only for firm matches.

TRBD2	TRBV6-6	TRBJ2-1	ASSPLTSGLYNEQF
.	TRBV5-6	.	ASSLNWAAYEQY
.	TRBV19	TRBJ1-5	ASSMVGGYGGRDQPQH
.	TRBV4-1	TRBJ1-1	ASSQEVNTEAF
TRBD1	TRBV5-1	TRBJ1-1	ASSLYPGQGINTEAF
.	TRBV12-1	TRBJ2-3	ASSLTSGGCTDTQY
TRBD1	TRBV7-9	TRBJ2-7	ASSLRRTGPPYEQY
.	TRBV5-1	TRBJ2-7	ASSMDTLSYEQY
.	TRBV2	TRBJ2-7	ASSKPASPNEQY
.	TRBV6-6	TRBJ2-2	ASSVSEGELF
TRBD1	TRBV5-5	TRBJ1-4	ASSLGQGAQEKLF
.	TRBV7-3	TRBJ2-1	ASSYGVREGDEQF
TRBD2	TRBV6-6	TRBJ2-1	ASRKLAGGYNEQF
TRBD2	TRBV13	TRBJ2-5	ASSRTSNSETQY
.	TRBV5-5	TRBJ2-7	ASSLDYEQY
TRBD1	TRBV11-3	TRBJ1-3	ASSPKRTGTGGNTIY
.	TRBV9	TRBJ2-1	ASSQGLLNYNEQF
.	TRBV12-5	TRBJ2-5	ASGLVAGSETQY
.	TRBV6-5	TRBJ2-3	ASSQTGASTDTQY
.	TRBV18	TRBJ2-3	ASSLGAGTQY
.	TRBV19	TRBJ2-1	ASSIGYNEQF
.	TRBV6-6	TRBJ2-7	ASSYSDFYEQY
.	TRBV4-2	TRBJ1-6	ASSQEGLLGSPLH
.	TRBV27	TRBJ1-1	ASSYLMGDTEAF
.	TRBV18	TRBJ2-7	ASSPWGDYEQY
TRBD1	TRBV7-8	TRBJ1-1	ASSFGTANTEAF
TRBD2	TRBV29-1	.	SVIAGGPDEQY
.	TRBV6-5	TRBJ2-7	ASSEDDYEQY
.	TRBV5-7	TRBJ2-7	ASSLLGEYEQY
.	TRBV11-2	TRBJ2-2	ASSFEGDTGELF
.	TRBV5-6	TRBJ1-2	ASSPIAPKDNYGYT
.	TRBV7-9	TRBJ1-1	AARGAENTEAF
.	TRBV29-1	TRBJ2-7	SVEMGPTYEQY
.	TRBV5-4	TRBJ1-2	ASRARTEDFRSNYGYT
.	TRBV5-4	TRBJ1-2	ASSFRGGNYGYT
.	TRBV6-5	TRBJ1-4	ASGPATGANEKLF
.	TRBV7-6	TRBJ2-2	ASSLEGDENTGELF
TRBD1	TRBV6-5	TRBJ1-2	ASSSGGYGYT
TRBD1	TRBV28	TRBJ2-2	ASSLGQELTGELF
TRBD1	TRBV7-9	TRBJ2-1	ASSSTGGGYNEQF
.	TRBV4-1	TRBJ1-1	ASSQAVVNTEAF
.	TRBV29-1	TRBJ1-1	SGTINTEAF
TRBD2	TRBV4-1	TRBJ2-7	ASSLGLAGSVSYEQY
.	TRBV2	TRBJ2-7	ARGGLGPYEQY
.	TRBV6-1	TRBJ2-3	ASSPRGFRDTQY
.	TRBV11-2	TRBJ2-1	ASSLVQGVRDEQF
.	TRBV7-2	TRBJ2-1	ASSLGGSATFGEQF
.	TRBV4-1	TRBJ2-3	ASSQGAGQTDTQY
TRBD2	TRBV6-4	TRBJ2-1	ASSPLAGEYNEQF
TRBD2	TRBV6-1	TRBJ2-3	ASSEVGAGVIIGTDTQY